The rows below give T cell receptor beta chains drawn from one sample of a study of neurological immune-mediated disorders. TCRdb redid the calling of the 5' RACE reads with MiXCR, one entry per CDR3 protein. The sample has tens of thousands of distinct CDR3 sequences; roughly 4% are singletons. The sample was PBMCs. The receptors stem from a man aged 30-40 years with multiple sclerosis. CDR3s include the opening cysteine and the closing phenylalanine or tryptophan. The D gene is left open where the match is weak. For some rows the clone size is stated as once, few or many, or as a class when expanded; others skip it.

CDR3 DNA	CDR3 protein	clone size	D gene	V gene	J gene
TGCGCCAGCAGCGAAGCGGAGACAGTGGGATTTTCGTCCTACGAGCAGTACTTC	CASSEAETVGFSSYEQYF	many	.	TRBV4-1	TRBJ2-7
TGTGCCAGCAGTCCCCCACGGACTAGCGGGCTCTACAATGAGCAGTTCTTC	CASSPPRTSGLYNEQFF	many	TRBD2	TRBV27	TRBJ2-1
TGTGCCAGCTTGAGGACTGGGACCGGGGAGCTGTTTTTT	CASLRTGTGELFF	.	.	TRBV18	TRBJ2-2
TGCAGTGCTAGAGATTCCGGGCTACAGGACATTCAGTACTTC	CSARDSGLQDIQYF	many	.	TRBV20-1	TRBJ2-4
TGTGCCAGCAGCTTATGGGGACCTAATCAGCCCCAGCATTTT	CASSLWGPNQPQHF	many	.	TRBV5-6	TRBJ1-5
TGTGCCAGCAGTTTTAACGAGCAGTACTTC	CASSFNEQYF	many	.	TRBV28	TRBJ2-7
TGCAGTGCTAGGGGGCAGCTAGACTACGAGCAGTACTTC	CSARGQLDYEQYF	many	.	TRBV20-1	TRBJ2-7
TGCAGTGCTTACAGGGACGCAGATGGCTACACCTTC	CSAYRDADGYTF	many	.	TRBV20-1	TRBJ1-2
TGTGCCAGCACCTCCCGGACAGGGCTCACCTACAATGAGCAGTTCTTC	CASTSRTGLTYNEQFF	many	TRBD1	TRBV27	TRBJ2-1
TGCGCCAGCAGCTTGGGGCCGGCAGGGGTCCTATATGGCTACACCTTC	CASSLGPAGVLYGYTF	many	.	TRBV5-1	TRBJ1-2
TGTGCCAGCAGCTCCCGGGACCCCAAGCCAGATACGCAGTATTTT	CASSSRDPKPDTQYF	many	.	TRBV7-2	TRBJ2-3
TGCAGTGCTAGAGACCTCATCGCGGATACGCAGTATTTT	CSARDLIADTQYF	many	.	TRBV20-1	TRBJ2-3
TGCAGTGCTAGGCCCCCCGCATTACTATCCTACGAGCAGTACTTC	CSARPPALLSYEQYF	many	.	TRBV20-1	TRBJ2-7
TGTGCCACCAGTGACTGGGACAGGGGGCGCAGGGAGACCCAGTACTTC	CATSDWDRGRRETQYF	many	TRBD1	TRBV24-1	TRBJ2-5
TGTGCCAGCAGTCTTGGACAGGCAGGGGAGCAGTACTTC	CASSLGQAGEQYF	many	TRBD1	TRBV6-5	TRBJ2-7
TGCAGTGCACCCTCCACTAGCGGGAGGACCTACAATGAGCAGTTCTTC	CSAPSTSGRTYNEQFF	many	TRBD2	TRBV20-1	TRBJ2-1
TGCAGTGCTTCTGACGGACCCAGGAATCAGCCCCAGCATTTT	CSASDGPRNQPQHF	many	.	TRBV20-1	TRBJ1-5